Listed below are T cell receptor beta chains from one sample, sequenced in a study of blood T cell repertoires in COVID-19. Profiled with immunoSEQ multiplex PCR; TCRdb holds only in-frame clones, not every one. Of about 220,000 clones in the sample, approximately 80% were seen once. Material for sequencing was peripheral blood. The receptors here all came from a man in his fifties or sixties with active or convalescent COVID-19. Each CDR3 is given with its conserved first and last residue. A D gene is named only where the DNA matches it firmly. Size is stated for part of the rows, as once, few or many counts, or as a class when the clone is expanded.

j_call	d_call	clone_size	v_call	cdr3_nt	cdr3_aa
TRBJ1-1	NA	few	TRBV12-3/TRBV12-4	TGTGCCAGCAGTTCAAATTACGGGACTGAAGCTTTCTTT	CASSSNYGTEAFF
TRBJ1-5	TRBD1	NA	TRBV9	TGTGCCAGCAGCAGACAGGGGGGAAATCAGCCCCAGCATTTT	CASSRQGGNQPQHF
TRBJ2-2	NA	NA	TRBV4-3	TGCGCCAGCAGCCAGAGCGCGAACACCGGGGAGCTGTTTTTT	CASSQSANTGELFF
TRBJ1-3	NA	NA	TRBV5-4	TGTGCCAGCTCAGGGGATCGGGACACCATATATTTT	CASSGDRDTIYF
TRBJ2-7	TRBD2	NA	TRBV2	TGTGCCACCCGGCCTAGCGGTTCCTACGAGCAGTACTTC	CATRPSGSYEQYF
TRBJ1-6	NA	NA	TRBV5-4	TGTGCCAGCAGCTTGGACAGGCGGGGTTCACCCCTCCACTTT	CASSLDRRGSPLHF
TRBJ2-1	TRBD1	NA	TRBV2	TGTGCCAGCAGTGTAGAGGACAGGGGGGAGCAGTTCTTC	CASSVEDRGEQFF
TRBJ1-3	NA	NA	TRBV2	TGTGCCAGCAGTGCCTTTGGACAGCTAGTCTCCTCATCTGGAAACACCATATATTTT	CASSAFGQLVSSSGNTIYF
TRBJ1-5	TRBD1	NA	TRBV5-6	TGTGCCAGCAGCCTACAGGGGGGAAACAATCAGCCCCAGCATTTT	CASSLQGGNNQPQHF
TRBJ2-3	NA	NA	TRBV7-2	TGTGCCAGCAGCTTGCTAACGGCAGGGCAGGGAGATACGCAGTATTTT	CASSLLTAGQGDTQYF
TRBJ2-1	NA	NA	TRBV19	TGTGCCAGTAGTCCGCGGGCTCACAATGAGCAGTTCTTC	CASSPRAHNEQFF
TRBJ2-3	TRBD2	NA	TRBV6-6	TGTGCCAGCAGTCTCAGGGGGGATAGCGGGAGGTTAGATACGCAGTATTTT	CASSLRGDSGRLDTQYF
TRBJ2-3	TRBD1	NA	TRBV20-1	TGCAGTGCTAGTGGACAGGGTAACACAGATACGCAGTATTTT	CSASGQGNTDTQYF